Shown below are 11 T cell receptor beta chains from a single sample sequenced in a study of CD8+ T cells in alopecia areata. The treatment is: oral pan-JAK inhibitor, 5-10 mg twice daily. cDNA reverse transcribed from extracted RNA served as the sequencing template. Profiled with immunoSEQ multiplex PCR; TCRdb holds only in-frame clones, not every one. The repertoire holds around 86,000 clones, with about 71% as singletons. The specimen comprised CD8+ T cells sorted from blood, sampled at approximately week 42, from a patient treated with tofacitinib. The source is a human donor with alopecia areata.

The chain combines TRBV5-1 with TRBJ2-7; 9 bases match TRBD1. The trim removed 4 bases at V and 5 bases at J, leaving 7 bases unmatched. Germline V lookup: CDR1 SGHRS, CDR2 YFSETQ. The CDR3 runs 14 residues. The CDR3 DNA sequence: TGCGCCAGCAGCCCTGACAGGGGGTTCAACGAGCAGTACTTC. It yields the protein CASSPDRGFNEQYF.

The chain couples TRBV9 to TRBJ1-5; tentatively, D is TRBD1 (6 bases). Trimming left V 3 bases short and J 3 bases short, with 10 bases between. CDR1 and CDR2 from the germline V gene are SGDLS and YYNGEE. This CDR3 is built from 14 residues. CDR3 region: CASSGGQFNQPQHF. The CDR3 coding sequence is TGTGCCAGCAGCGGCGGACAGTTCAATCAGCCCCAGCATTTT.

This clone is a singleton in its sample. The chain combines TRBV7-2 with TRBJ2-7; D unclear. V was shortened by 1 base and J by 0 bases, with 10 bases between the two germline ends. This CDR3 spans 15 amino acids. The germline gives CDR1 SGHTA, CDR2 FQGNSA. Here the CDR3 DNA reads TGTGCCAGCAGCTTAGATCCAGCTAGCTCCTACGAGCAGTACTTC. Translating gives CASSLDPASSYEQYF.

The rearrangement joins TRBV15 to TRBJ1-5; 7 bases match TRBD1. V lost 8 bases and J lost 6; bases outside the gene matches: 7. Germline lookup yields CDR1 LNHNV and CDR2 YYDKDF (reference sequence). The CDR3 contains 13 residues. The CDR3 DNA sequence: TGTGCCACCCTAGACAGGGCAGGTCAGCCCCAGCATTTT. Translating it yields CATLDRAGQPQHF.

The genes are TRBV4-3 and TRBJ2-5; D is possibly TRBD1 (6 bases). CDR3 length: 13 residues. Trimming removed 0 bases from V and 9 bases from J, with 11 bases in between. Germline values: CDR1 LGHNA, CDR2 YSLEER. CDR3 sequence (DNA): TGCGCCAGCAGCCAAGAAAGGGGGAACGCCCAGTACTTC. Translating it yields CASSQERGNAQYF.

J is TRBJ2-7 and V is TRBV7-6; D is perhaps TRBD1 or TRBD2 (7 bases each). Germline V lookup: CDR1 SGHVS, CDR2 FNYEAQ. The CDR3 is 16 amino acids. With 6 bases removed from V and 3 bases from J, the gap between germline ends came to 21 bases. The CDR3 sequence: CASSIGGGGIGYEQYF. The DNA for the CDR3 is TGTGCCAGCAGTATAGGGGGCGGGGGCATCGGCTACGAGCAGTACTTC. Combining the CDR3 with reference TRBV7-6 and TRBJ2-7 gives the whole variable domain GAGVSQSPRYKVTKRGQDVALRCDPISGHVSLYWYRQALGQGPEFLTYFNYEAQQDKSGLPNDRFSAERPEGSISTLTIQRTEQRDSAMYRCASSIGGGGIGYEQYFGPGTRLTVT.

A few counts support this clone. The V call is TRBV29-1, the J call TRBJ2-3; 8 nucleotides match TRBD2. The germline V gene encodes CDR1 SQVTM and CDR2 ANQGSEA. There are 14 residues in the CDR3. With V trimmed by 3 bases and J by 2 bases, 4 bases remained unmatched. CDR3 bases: TGCAGCGTTGATAGGCGGGGGGACACAGATACGCAGTATTTT. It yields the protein CSVDRRGDTDTQYF.

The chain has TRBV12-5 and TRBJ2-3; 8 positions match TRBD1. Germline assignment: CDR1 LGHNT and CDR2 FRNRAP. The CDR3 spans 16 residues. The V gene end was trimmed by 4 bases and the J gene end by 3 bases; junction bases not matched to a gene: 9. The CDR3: CASGSGTGGVTDTQYF. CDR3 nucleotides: TGTGCTAGTGGTTCAGGGACAGGTGGAGTGACAGATACGCAGTATTTT. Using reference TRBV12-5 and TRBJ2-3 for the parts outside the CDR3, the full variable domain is DARVTQTPRHKVTEMGQEVTMRCQPILGHNTVFWYRQTMMQGLELLAYFRNRAPLDDSGMPKDRFSAEMPDATLATLKIQPSEPRDSAVYFCASGSGTGGVTDTQYFGPGTRLTVL.

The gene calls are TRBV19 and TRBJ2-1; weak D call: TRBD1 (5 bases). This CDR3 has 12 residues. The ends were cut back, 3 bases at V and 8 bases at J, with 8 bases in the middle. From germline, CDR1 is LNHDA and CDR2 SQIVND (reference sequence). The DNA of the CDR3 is TGTGCCAGTAGTATCTCCAGGGATGAGCAGTTCTTC. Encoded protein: CASSISRDEQFF.

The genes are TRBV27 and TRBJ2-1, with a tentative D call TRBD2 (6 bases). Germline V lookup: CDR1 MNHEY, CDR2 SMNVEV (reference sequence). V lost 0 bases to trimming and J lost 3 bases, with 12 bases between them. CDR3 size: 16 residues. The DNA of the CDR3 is TGTGCCAGCAGTTTATCTTGGGCGCGGGGCTACAATGAGCAGTTCTTC. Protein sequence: CASSLSWARGYNEQFF.

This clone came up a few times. The CDR3 region has the DNA TGTGCCAGCAGCTCCCCCTCGGGTTACGAGCAGTACTTC. This translates into CASSSPSGYEQYF. V is TRBV7-9 and J is TRBJ2-7; D ambiguous. Germline CDR1 is SEHNR and CDR2 is FQNEAQ (reference sequence). The V and J ends lost 4 bases and 4 bases respectively, with 11 bases between them. The CDR3 sequence is 13 residues long. Looking up the rest from reference TRBV7-9 and TRBJ2-7 gives the full variable domain: DTGVSQNPRHKITKRGQNVTFRCDPISEHNRLYWYRQTLGQGPEFLTYFQNEAQLEKSRLLSDRFSAERPKGSFSTLEIQRTEQGDSAMYLCASSSPSGYEQYFGPGTRLTVT.